A single sample gave rise to the 26 T cell receptor beta chains below, sequenced in a study of tumor-infiltrating lymphocytes in primary liver carcinoma. Blood RNA was derived from unsorted whole blood, and germline DNA was extracted too. Total RNA amounting to roughly 480 ng was the source from which TCR beta cDNA was made with a constant-region primer. Libraries covering TCR beta were generated through three nested multiplex PCR rounds (using a slightly modified ARM-PCR). TRBV1-TRBV30 forward and Cbeta reverse primers drove the first two approximately 10-cycle rounds. TCRdb used MiXCR to reprocess the multiplex PCR reads, holding one entry per CDR3 protein. The sample includes hundreds of thousands of distinct CDR3 sequences, around three fifths of them seen just once. Sequenced: peripheral blood. The receptor source for this set is a woman aged 25 to 39 with primary liver carcinoma and hepatitis B virus infection.

Ten or more counts support this clonotype. The rearrangement joins TRBV28 to TRBJ2-1; 9 positions match TRBD1. CDR1 and CDR2 from the germline V gene are MDHEN and SYDVKM. V lost 6 bases and J lost 6; bases outside the gene matches: 9. The CDR3 length is 15 residues. CDR3 region: CASSPLGTGSNEQFF. The CDR3 DNA reads as TGTGCCAGCAGCCCCCTCGGGACAGGGAGCAATGAGCAGTTCTTC.

On this clonotype itself: It may be a read error: a sequence one base away is much more abundant. The missing conserved phenylalanine or tryptophan at the end of this CDR3 makes a read error likely. This chain links TRBV29-1 with TRBJ2-1, with D possibly called TRBD1 or TRBD2 (5 bases each). Trimming took 5 bases from V and 1 from J, leaving 24 bases between them. Germline CDR1 SQVTM, CDR2 ANQGSEA. CDR3 length: 18 amino acids. The CDR3 coding sequence is TGCAGCGTTCGGGGCACAGCCGAAGCCTTACGGTCCTACAATGAGCAGTTCTTA. This sequence encodes CSVRGTAEALRSYNEQFL.

Note on this clonotype: The junction shows a germline mismatch at one end, possibly a read error. V gene TRBV4-1 combines with J gene TRBJ2-7, with no clear D. CDR1 and CDR2 (germline): MGHRA, YSYEKL. The CDR3 extends over 13 amino acids. The CDR3 sequence is CAGSPPGLYEQYF. CDR3 DNA: TGCGCCGGCAGCCCTCCTGGTCTCTACGAGCAGTACTTC.

A few counts support this clonotype. V and J are TRBV10-3 and TRBJ2-1; D call uncertain. The CDR3 runs to 12 residues. The V gene lost 10 bases and the J gene lost 9 bases, with 16 bases spanning the gap. Germline V gives CDR1 ENHRY, CDR2 SYGVKD. The CDR3 loop is CATFEVGAEQFF. The CDR3 DNA reads as TGTGCCACCTTCGAAGTCGGAGCTGAGCAGTTCTTC.

The rearrangement joins TRBV18 to TRBJ2-1; possible D gene TRBD1, 6 bases. Germline loops: CDR1 KGHSH, CDR2 LQKENI. This CDR3 spans 15 amino acids. Trimming took off 3 bases at V and 9 bases at J, with 18 bases between the two ends. CDR3 protein: CASSPSKRGWREQFF. The CDR3 DNA reads as TGTGCCAGCTCACCGTCCAAAAGGGGGTGGCGTGAGCAGTTCTTC.

The genes are TRBV11-2 and TRBJ2-7; a weak D match, TRBD2 (6 bases). CDR3 length: 14 amino acids. The germline gives CDR1 SGHAT, CDR2 FQNNGV. V was pared by 7 bases and J by 3 bases, with 16 bases between. The CDR3 loop is CASNLVGAGYEQYF. Written as DNA, the CDR3 is TGTGCCAGCAACCTGGTTGGAGCGGGCTACGAGCAGTACTTC.

This chain uses TRBV5-4 with TRBJ2-5; D not certain. V lost 4 bases to trimming and J lost 4 bases, with 14 bases between them. The CDR3 has 14 residues. Germline lookup yields CDR1 SGHNT and CDR2 YYREEE (reference sequence). Here the CDR3 DNA reads TGTGCCAGCAGCCGCAAGGCGGTGGGAGAGACCCAGTACTTC. Translating gives CASSRKAVGETQYF.

V usage is TRBV5-5 and J usage is TRBJ2-1; 12 bases map to TRBD2. V shed 2 bases, J shed 0 bases, and the junction held 12 bases outside the gene matches. Per the germline V gene, CDR1 is SGHKS and CDR2 is YYEKEE (reference sequence). This CDR3 spans 20 amino acids. The CDR3 protein is CASSLGLRTSGASSYNEQFF. CDR3 DNA sequence: TGTGCCAGCAGCTTAGGACTCCGGACTAGCGGGGCCAGCTCCTACAATGAGCAGTTCTTC.

This clonotype was seen ten or more times. V is TRBV6-2 or TRBV6-3 and J is TRBJ1-5; D remains unclear. V was cut by 6 bases and J by 1 base, with 4 bases left in between. The CDR3 has 12 amino acids. Germline CDR1 reads MNHEY; CDR2 reads SVGEGT. The CDR3 region is CASRDSNQPQHF. Written as DNA, the CDR3 is TGTGCCAGCAGGGACAGCAATCAGCCCCAGCATTTT.

Comment on this clonotype: A much larger clone is a single base away; this may be a read error. The J gene is TRBJ2-2, the V gene TRBV6-2 or TRBV6-3, with D perhaps being TRBD1 or TRBD2 (5 bases each). The CDR3 runs to 16 residues. V dropped 5 bases and J dropped 4 bases, with 17 bases sitting between them. CDR1 and CDR2 (germline): MNHEY, SVGEGT. CDR3: CASSTPGAGFTGELFF. In DNA, the CDR3 is TGTGCCAGCAGTACCCCCGGGGCAGGGTTCACCGGGGAGCTGTTTTTT.

The rearrangement uses TRBV6-5 and TRBJ2-7, with TRBD2 matching over 12 bases. Germline V gene sequence: CDR1 MNHEY, CDR2 SVGAGI. V was pared by 6 bases and J by 9 bases, with 9 bases of the junction left unmatched. The CDR3 extends over 14 amino acids. The CDR3 DNA reads TGTGCCAGCAGCCAGACTAGCGGGAGTAATTGGCAGTACTTC. Its translation is CASSQTSGSNWQYF.

In its sample, this clonotype was seen many times. This chain uses TRBV6-2 or TRBV6-3 with TRBJ2-7, with a weak D call TRBD1 (6 bases). The CDR3 covers 13 residues. CDR1 and CDR2 from the germline V gene are MNHEY and SVGEGT. The V gene lost 8 bases and the J gene lost 3 bases, with 14 bases spanning the gap. Here the CDR3 reads CASDRPDSYEQYF. As DNA, the CDR3 is TGTGCCAGCGACCGGCCGGACAGCTACGAGCAGTACTTC.

Worth noting for this clonotype: Its ends do not fully match the called genes, so a read error is possible. J is TRBJ2-7 and V is TRBV11-2; TRBD1 matches 7 bases. The CDR3 runs to 15 residues. Germline CDR1 SGHAT, CDR2 FQNNGV. CDR3 residues: CASSSRWDSSYEQYF. The DNA of the CDR3 is TGTGCCAGCAGCTCCAGGTGGGACAGCTCCTACGAGCAATACTTC.

The gene calls are TRBV6-6 and TRBJ1-3; D is unclear. Germline loops: CDR1 MNHNY, CDR2 SVGAGI (reference sequence). V was cut by 7 bases and J by 0 bases, with 13 bases left in between. The CDR3 loop spans 15 amino acids. The DNA for the CDR3 is TGTGCCAGCAACATACAGTACCACTCTGGAAACACCATATATTTT. It specifies CASNIQYHSGNTIYF.

As for this clonotype: This may stem from a read error, because a much larger clone lies one nucleotide away. The rearrangement uses TRBV12-3 or TRBV12-4 and TRBJ2-7, with 9 bases matching TRBD2. This CDR3 has 15 amino acids. For the CDR3, the DNA is TGTGCCTGCAGGATTAGCGGGAGTAGCTCCTACGAGCAGTACTTC. Protein: CACRISGSSSYEQYF.

As concerns this clonotype: Compared with germline, one end of the junction differs, possibly owing to a read error. The rearrangement uses TRBV4-2 and TRBJ2-3; no definite D call. CDR3 length: 13 amino acids. CDR1 and CDR2 (germline): LGHNA, YNFKEQ. In DNA, the CDR3 is TGTGCCAGCAGCCAAGATGAGATGTATACACAGTATTTT. Translating it yields CASSQDEMYTQYF.

V is TRBV5-1 and J is TRBJ2-7; 8 bases are a match to TRBD2. V lost 5 bases to trimming and J lost 2 bases; unmatched junction nucleotides: 9. Germline V CDR1 and CDR2: SGHRS, YFSETQ. The CDR3 contains 15 residues. As DNA, the CDR3 is TGCGCCAGCAGTCCGGGACTAGTTAGAACCTACGAGCAGTACTTC. The encoded protein is CASSPGLVRTYEQYF.

Details on this clonotype: A much larger clonotype is one base distant, so this may be a read error. The CDR3 nucleotides are TGTGCCAGCAGTTACTCCAGGGACGCATCACCCCTCCACTTT. Amino acid sequence: CASSYSRDASPLHF. This chain links TRBV6-5 with TRBJ1-6, with TRBD1 as a possible D gene (5 bases). The CDR3 runs 14 residues. Germline lookup yields CDR1 MNHEY and CDR2 SVGAGI. Between the trimmed V and J ends, which lost 0 bases and 10 bases, there was a span of 10 bases.

Comments on this clonotype: Mismatch with germline at one junction end may stem from a read error. The chain carries TRBV6-2 or TRBV6-3 and TRBJ2-3, with 7 bases lining up with TRBD1. CDR3 length: 15 amino acids. Germline V gives CDR1 MNHEY, CDR2 SVGEGT. In DNA form, the CDR3 reads TGTGCCAGCACACAGGGGACAACAAGCACAAATACGCAGTATTTT. Protein sequence: CASTQGTTSTNTQYF.

This clonotype was detected many times. The chain has TRBV11-3 and TRBJ2-1, with a tentative D call TRBD2 (5 bases). From germline, CDR1 is SGHNT and CDR2 YENEEA. The CDR3 loop spans 14 amino acids. V lost 8 bases to trimming and J lost 0 bases, with 11 bases between them. The CDR3 loop reads CASRDSVSYNEQFF. The DNA of the CDR3 is TGTGCCAGCCGAGATAGCGTCTCCTACAATGAGCAGTTCTTC.

The chain joins TRBV6-1 to TRBJ2-2; D remains unclear. V was trimmed by 7 bases and J by 9 bases, leaving 9 bases between them. The CDR3 is 11 residues long. CDR1 is MNHNS, CDR2 SASEGT, per germline. The CDR3 spells CASTPKRELFF. In nucleotides, the CDR3 is TGTGCCAGCACGCCCAAGCGGGAGCTGTTTTTT.

The CDR3 sequence: CATSQAGGIYNEQFF. Here the CDR3 DNA reads TGTGCCACCAGTCAAGCGGGAGGGATATACAATGAGCAGTTCTTC. V is TRBV24-1 and J is TRBJ2-1, with 10 bases aligning to TRBD2. The CDR3 spans 15 residues. The J segment lost 4 bases and the V segment lost 6 bases, leaving 5 bases of the junction unmatched. Germline V gene lookup returns CDR1 KGHDR and CDR2 SFDVKD.

This clonotype was picked up many times. This chain connects TRBV11-2 to TRBJ2-4; tentatively, D is TRBD2 (5 bases). The germline V gene has CDR1 SGHAT and CDR2 FQNNGV. CDR3 length: 15 residues. Trimming stripped 5 bases from V and 2 bases from J, with 13 bases between. DNA of the CDR3: TGTGCCAGCAGCAGAACTAGTGGTACCAAAAACATTCAGTACTTC. The encoded protein is CASSRTSGTKNIQYF.

Comments on this clonotype: This could be a read error, since a much larger clone is one nucleotide away. This CDR3 is CSALGRNEQFF. For the CDR3, the DNA is TGCAGCGCATTAGGGAGGAACGAGCAGTTCTTC. The rearrangement links TRBV29-1 to TRBJ2-1, with D tentatively TRBD2 (6 bases). The V gene's germline CDR1 is SQVTM and CDR2 ANQGSEA. V was trimmed by 7 bases and J by 10 bases, leaving 14 bases between them. The CDR3 extends over 11 amino acids.

Notes on this clonotype: A single base separates this from a much larger clone, so it may be a read error. The chain links TRBV4-1 to TRBJ1-5, with D possibly TRBD1 on 5 matching bases. There are 17 residues in the CDR3. V lost 0 bases and J lost 2, with 14 bases in between. Germline V lookup: CDR1 MGHRA, CDR2 YSYEKL. CDR3 region: CASSQDRSQGCNQPQHF. The CDR3 coding sequence is TGCGCCAGCAGCCAAGATCGATCTCAGGGATGCAATCAGCCCCAGCATTTT.

As concerns this clonotype: This is likely a read error, given that the CDR3 carries no conserved phenylalanine or tryptophan at its end. The CDR3 bases are TGTGCCAGCAGCCAAGATGGGGCGGGAGAAGGGTATGAGCAGTTCTTA. The encoded protein is CASSQDGAGEGYEQFL. The chain employs TRBV4-2 and TRBJ2-1; TRBD2 matches at 7 bases. Trimming cost V 0 bases and J 8 bases; bases outside gene matches: 10. Germline CDR1 reads LGHNA; CDR2 reads YNFKEQ. There are 16 residues in the CDR3.